The 6 T cell receptor beta chains given below trace back to one sample, sequenced in a study of blood T cell repertoires in COVID-19. This table comes from immunoSEQ multiplex PCR, and its TCRdb copy is limited to in-frame clones, with some not included. Of about 140,000 clones in the sample, around 80% were seen once. Sequences were obtained from peripheral blood. The receptors come from a woman older than 75 in a cohort sampled during active or convalescent COVID-19.

Only one count was recorded for this clone. V and J are TRBV2 and TRBJ2-2, with D maybe TRBD2 (5 bases). Trimming pared 5 bases from V and 1 base from J, leaving 11 bases between. The germline V gene encodes CDR1 SNHLY and CDR2 FYNNEI. The CDR3 contains 15 residues. The CDR3 sequence: CASSSRLRNTGELFF. The CDR3 DNA reads as TGTGCCAGCAGTTCCAGACTACGGAACACCGGGGAGCTGTTTTTT.

The V gene is TRBV5-1, the J gene TRBJ1-1, with D perhaps TRBD1 (6 bases). Germline V lookup: CDR1 SGHRS, CDR2 YFSETQ. Trimming cost V 4 bases and J 2 bases, with 9 bases left between them. The length of the CDR3 is 13 residues. The CDR3 sequence: CASSVGQNTEAFF. As DNA, the CDR3 is TGCGCCAGCAGCGTGGGACAAAACACTGAAGCTTTCTTT.

This chain connects TRBV6-5 to TRBJ2-5; D may be TRBD1 (6 bases). The CDR3 covers 12 residues. V was trimmed by 9 bases and J by 2 bases, leaving 10 bases between them. From germline, CDR1 is MNHEY and CDR2 SVGAGI. CDR3 DNA sequence: TGTGCCAGTGGACAGCTTCAAGAGACCCAGTACTTC. It yields the protein CASGQLQETQYF.

The chain links TRBV5-4 to TRBJ1-2; TRBD1 agrees at 7 bases. V shed 0 bases and J 7 bases; nucleotides not matched to a gene: 3. Germline CDR1 SGHNT, CDR2 YYREEE (reference sequence). The CDR3 has 13 residues. The chain's CDR3 is CASSLGQGGGYTF. As DNA, the CDR3 is TGTGCCAGCAGCTTGGGACAGGGAGGTGGCTACACCTTC.

This clone came up a few times. The sample holds other DNA sequences that translate to the same CDR3. The rearrangement links TRBV27 to TRBJ1-1; D remains unclear. The germline V gene has CDR1 MNHEY and CDR2 SMNVEV (reference sequence). The V and J ends lost 2 bases and 1 base respectively, with 8 bases between them. The CDR3 totals 14 residues. This CDR3 reads CASSLGQKNTEAFF. The CDR3 region has the DNA TGTGCCAGCAGTTTAGGGCAGAAGAACACTGAAGCTTTCTTT.

This sequence joins TRBV7-2 and TRBJ2-2; 12 nucleotides align to TRBD2. The CDR3 loop spans 16 amino acids. CDR1 SGHTA and CDR2 FQGNSA come from the germline V gene. With 2 bases clipped from V and 4 bases from J, the junction kept 2 bases outside the gene matches. Here the CDR3 DNA reads TGTGCCAGCAGCTTACTAGCGGGGGGGCTCACCGGGGAGCTGTTTTTT. Protein sequence: CASSLLAGGLTGELFF.